Below, one T cell receptor (beta chain) is given with its context. What it binds is unknown. Clinicians in the United States treated all participants with HIV. These data come from a study of long-term antiretroviral therapy in people with HIV. Run at survey level, the immunoSEQ assay was version v3.0. Method: immunoSEQ multiplex PCR; TCRdb's copy keeps in-frame clones and lacks some. Of 18,000 or so clones listed, about 77% are singletons. The V end lost 8 bases, the J end lost 0 bases, and 14 bases lay between the germline ends. The length of the CDR3 is 14 residues. Germline V gene data show CDR1 as MNHEY and CDR2 as SMNVEV (reference sequence). Regarding the study as a whole: It was observed that HIV repertoires exhibited narrower CDR3 length ranges than controls.

The receptor was derived from a woman aged 40 to 50 with HIV. The specimen comprised unsorted PBMCs, sampled at the start of antiretroviral therapy, before treatment. The V call is TRBV27, the J call TRBJ2-7; no clear D gene. CDR3 protein: CASGPWGSSYEQYF. For the CDR3, the DNA is TGTGCCAGCGGACCATGGGGTAGCTCCTACGAGCAGTACTTC.